Following are 21 T cell receptor beta chains from one sample sequenced in a study of OX40 agonist ivuxolimab in advanced cancers. TCRdb's copy holds only in-frame clones and misses some; the assay was immunoSEQ multiplex PCR. The sample comprises tens of thousands of clones, around 82% of which are singletons, and nearly 4.5% rests with the top ten. The sample consisted of CD4+ or CD8+ T cells sorted from blood, taken in a trial of the OX40 agonist ivuxolimab. All receptors come from an adult with an advanced solid tumor such as melanoma, head and neck, liver or kidney cancer.

The chain recombines TRBV19 with TRBJ1-3; D gene unclear. This CDR3 region has 15 residues. Per the germline V gene, CDR1 is LNHDA and CDR2 is SQIVND (reference sequence). Trimming stripped 7 bases from V and 0 bases from J, with 13 bases between. The CDR3 protein is CASTLSGSSGNTIYF. CDR3 coding DNA: TGTGCCAGTACCCTCTCGGGATCCTCTGGAAACACCATATATTTT.

The rearrangement joins TRBV4-3 to TRBJ2-2; D assignment may be TRBD1 or TRBD2 (6 bases each). Germline CDR1 and CDR2: LGHNA and YSLEER. Trimming left V 1 base short and J 6 bases short, with 12 bases between. This CDR3 is 15 amino acids long. CDR3 in amino acids: CASSQVGGRSGELFF. For the CDR3, the DNA is TGCGCCAGCAGCCAAGTCGGGGGCCGGTCCGGGGAGCTGTTTTTT.

The genes are TRBV14 and TRBJ2-3, with D perhaps matching TRBD1 (6 bases). This CDR3 region has 16 residues. CDR1 and CDR2 (germline): SGHDN, FVKESK. V lost 0 bases, J lost 6 bases, and 16 bases lay in between. CDR3 nucleotides: TGTGCCAGCAGCCAAGATGCCACAGGGTTGCGTGATACGCAGTATTTT. As protein: CASSQDATGLRDTQYF.

As concerns this clone: Other DNA sequences of this sample code for an identical CDR3. V gene TRBV29-1 combines with J gene TRBJ2-3, with a possible D match to TRBD1 (5 bases). The CDR3 spans 12 residues. Per germline, CDR1 SQVTM and CDR2 ANQGSEA. Trimming took 3 bases from V and 1 from J, leaving 5 bases between them. The CDR3 region is CSVDRGTDTQYF. The CDR3 region has the DNA TGCAGCGTTGACAGGGGCACAGATACGCAGTATTTT.

The V and J genes are TRBV4-1 and TRBJ2-5; D is possibly TRBD1 (6 bases). V lost 1 base to trimming and J lost 4 bases, with 13 bases between them. The CDR3 extends over 15 amino acids. Germline CDR1 is MGHRA and CDR2 is YSYEKL. This CDR3 is CASSQVQGNGETQYF. The CDR3 coding sequence is TGCGCCAGCAGCCAAGTCCAGGGGAACGGAGAGACCCAGTACTTC.

This clone was counted between two and nine times. The chain combines TRBV20-1 with TRBJ1-2; D possibly corresponds to TRBD1 (5 bases). From germline, CDR1 is DFQATT and CDR2 SNEGSKA (reference sequence). V shed 5 bases and J shed 7 bases, with 11 bases lying between them. The length of the CDR3 is 11 residues. The CDR3: CSASRQIGYTF. In DNA form, the CDR3 reads TGCAGTGCTTCGCGACAGATTGGCTACACCTTC.

The V and J genes are TRBV6-5 and TRBJ2-7; TRBD2 aligns across 7 bases. This CDR3 region has 13 residues. Germline CDR1 and CDR2: MNHEY and SVGAGI. The J segment lost 7 bases and the V segment lost 5 bases, leaving 8 bases of the junction unmatched. The chain's CDR3 is CASSPPGGREQYF. The CDR3 nucleotides read TGTGCCAGCAGTCCCCCCGGGGGGAGAGAGCAGTACTTC.

This clone showed up just a few times. The V and J genes are TRBV5-1 and TRBJ2-6; D ambiguous. CDR1 is SGHRS, CDR2 YFSETQ, per germline. The length of the CDR3 is 17 residues. With 0 bases removed from V and 2 bases from J, the gap between germline ends came to 12 bases. Here the CDR3 reads CASSLVLSKAGANVLTF. Here the CDR3 DNA reads TGCGCCAGCAGCTTGGTTCTATCGAAGGCTGGGGCCAACGTCCTGACTTTC.

V gene TRBV6-1 combines with J gene TRBJ2-1, with D tentatively TRBD1 or TRBD2 (6 bases each). Trimming removed 4 bases at V and 5 bases at J, with 15 bases between. Germline values: CDR1 MNHNS, CDR2 SASEGT. The CDR3 runs to 15 residues. This CDR3 reads CASSVKRGDNNEQFF. The CDR3 DNA follows: TGTGCCAGCAGTGTAAAGAGGGGGGATAACAATGAGCAGTTCTTC.

This chain joins TRBV29-1 and TRBJ1-2; 7 bases map to TRBD1. Trimming removed 2 bases from V and 3 bases from J; junction bases left unmatched: 6. Germline V CDR1 and CDR2: SQVTM, ANQGSEA. There are 14 residues in the CDR3. The CDR3, as DNA: TGCAGCGTTGAAACAGGGGCTAATCACTATGGCTACACCTTC. Its translation is CSVETGANHYGYTF.

V and J are TRBV5-1 and TRBJ2-4, with TRBD2 matching over 10 bases. In germline, CDR1 is SGHRS, CDR2 YFSETQ. The CDR3 is 15 residues long. J lost 5 bases, V lost 5 bases, and 7 bases had no gene match. CDR3 amino acids: CASRQAGGPENIQYF. The CDR3 DNA reads TGCGCCAGCAGACAAGCGGGGGGGCCTGAAAACATTCAGTACTTC. Supplemented by reference TRBV5-1 and TRBJ2-4, the full variable domain reads KAGVTQTPRYLIKTRGQQVTLSCSPISGHRSVSWYQQTPGQGLQFLFEYFSETQRNKGNFPGRFSGRQFSNSRSEMNVSTLELGDSALYLCASRQAGGPENIQYFGAGTRLSVL.

The chain joins TRBV5-6 to TRBJ2-7; D is undetermined. Per the germline V gene, CDR1 is SGHDT and CDR2 is YYEEEE. V was shortened by 4 bases and J by 0 bases, with 14 bases between the two germline ends. This CDR3 is 15 amino acids long. DNA of the CDR3: TGTGCCAGCAGCGAGCAAGGCAGGTCCTCCTACGAGCAGTACTTC. Its translation is CASSEQGRSSYEQYF.

This clone occurred once. The V call is TRBV6-5, the J call TRBJ1-2, with D unclear. CDR1 MNHEY and CDR2 SVGAGI come from the germline V gene. V lost 0 bases, J lost 1 base, and 12 bases lay in between. The CDR3 is 16 amino acids. Written as DNA, the CDR3 is TGTGCCAGCAGTTACTCGGGTCGTCTAATTAACTATGGCTACACCTTC. Its translation is CASSYSGRLINYGYTF.

The V and J genes are TRBV7-2 and TRBJ2-1, with 10 positions matching TRBD2. The CDR3 runs 14 residues. Germline V gene sequence: CDR1 SGHTA, CDR2 FQGNSA. Trimming cost V 7 bases and J 9 bases; bases outside gene matches: 9. The chain's CDR3 is CASNDLAGVSEQFF. In nucleotides, the CDR3 is TGTGCCAGCAACGACCTAGCGGGGGTAAGTGAGCAGTTCTTC.

V gene TRBV2 combines with J gene TRBJ1-1, with no clear D. CDR3 length: 14 amino acids. The germline gives CDR1 SNHLY, CDR2 FYNNEI. V shed 7 bases and J shed 11 bases, with 23 bases lying between them. CDR3 nucleotides: TGTGCCAGCACCGCTTTAAGCCGGACCGACGGGGCTTTCTTT. Protein sequence: CASTALSRTDGAFF.

The chain uses TRBV7-6 and TRBJ2-7; the D is unclear. CDR3 length equals 16 residues. Per germline, CDR1 SGHVS and CDR2 FNYEAQ. Trimming took off 11 bases at V and 1 base at J, with 24 bases between the two ends. CDR3 in amino acids: CAQPRTGPTQSYEQYF. The CDR3 nucleotides are TGTGCCCAGCCCCGGACCGGACCCACCCAATCCTACGAGCAGTACTTC.

The chain joins TRBV5-1 to TRBJ1-1; the D is unclear. The CDR3 is 14 residues long. V lost 0 bases and J 0 bases, leaving 6 bases between the germline ends. Germline V lookup: CDR1 SGHRS, CDR2 YFSETQ. CDR3: CASSLVQMNTEAFF. Written as DNA, the CDR3 is TGCGCCAGCAGCTTGGTGCAGATGAACACTGAAGCTTTCTTT.

The genes are TRBV5-4 and TRBJ1-1, with TRBD1 matching 7 bases. The CDR3 runs 15 residues. With 0 bases clipped from V and 7 bases from J, the junction kept 9 bases outside the gene matches. The germline V gene encodes CDR1 SGHNT and CDR2 YYREEE (reference sequence). The CDR3 sequence: CASSLENRGLDEAFF. The CDR3, as DNA: TGTGCCAGCAGCTTGGAAAACAGGGGTCTAGATGAAGCTTTCTTT.

This clone was picked up a small number of times. CDR3 residues: CASSLSGVYNEQFF. The CDR3 coding sequence is TGTGCCAGTAGTCTTTCAGGAGTATACAATGAGCAGTTCTTC. The gene calls are TRBV19 and TRBJ2-1; D remains ambiguous. The germline V gene has CDR1 LNHDA and CDR2 SQIVND (reference sequence). This CDR3 has 14 residues. V gave up 5 bases and J gave up 4 bases, with 12 bases separating them.

This clone has just one count. V gene TRBV5-1 combines with J gene TRBJ2-5; D unresolved. CDR1 and CDR2 (germline): SGHRS, YFSETQ. With 8 bases removed from V and 5 bases from J, the gap between germline ends came to 19 bases. The CDR3 loop spans 14 amino acids. This CDR3 reads CASATNPNGETQYF. CDR3 nucleotides: TGCGCCAGTGCTACTAACCCCAACGGTGAGACCCAGTACTTC.

This clone has a handful of counts. The chain links TRBV7-2 to TRBJ2-7; D is ambiguous. The CDR3 has 13 amino acids. Per the germline V gene, CDR1 is SGHTA and CDR2 is FQGNSA. V was shortened by 7 bases and J by 3 bases, with 13 bases between the two germline ends. CDR3 coding DNA: TGTGCCAGCAACTCTGGATGGGTCTACGAGCAGTACTTC. Its protein is CASNSGWVYEQYF.